This record looks at one T cell receptor (beta chain) sequence and its context. This sample is part of a study of shared clonotypes between healthy human individuals. Germline CDR1 SNHLY, CDR2 FYNNEI. Between the trimmed V and J ends, which lost 6 bases and 0 bases, there was a span of 6 bases. The CDR3 totals 12 residues. Profiling relied on immunoSEQ multiplex PCR, and the TCRdb table lists in-frame clones only, not all of them. The sample has about 660,000 clones; approximately 79% are singletons. The sample taken for sequencing was memory CD4+ T cells sorted from blood. Documented subset: CD45RA-negative fraction. The V gene is TRBV2, the J gene TRBJ2-7; D remains unclear. This TCR was recovered from a woman aged 30 to 39 in good health. In DNA form, the CDR3 reads TGTGCCAGCAGAATTAGCTCCTACGAGCAGTACTTC. It codes for CASRISSYEQYF.